This note documents a single T cell receptor (beta chain) sequence. This clonotype was observed at least ten times. Its antigen is still unknown. It has no much larger one-base neighbor in the sample; base qualities were not kept. Here V drops 5 bases and J drops 3 bases, and the junction holds 7 bases not matched to any gene. Including cysteine and phenylalanine, the CDR3 has 16 amino acids. The only DNA kept is the CDR3, 48 bases in frame from the first base. CDR1 and CDR2, looked up from the germline V gene, are SGHVS and FNYEAQ. The data stem from a study of T cell repertoires in cytomegalovirus infection (dated by TCRdb to about 2019). The study in broad terms: Peptide stimulations targeted recently identified HLA-C-restricted CMV epitopes, whose presentation resists viral immunomodulation, together with well-studied HLA-B-restricted epitopes. Because public TCR beta signatures pointed to carriage of CMV infection together with the matching HLA type, the HLA type of each donor mattered for the analysis. Broad study findings and their caveats: In both this cohort and an independent roughly 350-donor cohort, the cumulative frequency of public TCR beta family members distinguished carriers of CMV infection plus the relevant HLA type. In the ex vivo response, HLA-C-restricted CMV-specific TCR beta clonotypes were dominant, and in two of eight donors the single most frequent clonotype came from this HLA-C-restricted group.

Sequencing relied on an Illumina HiSeq 1500. TCRdb took the public reads, trimmed them with fastp at Q25, ran MiXCR for clone calling and kept in-frame beta chains. Identical CDR3 proteins give one entry, which carries the most common genes and DNA. For this sample the table gives some 940,000 distinct CDR3 sequences, of which around 30% were detected only once. The ten most abundant clones make up about 14% of the sample. What the treatment or condition label conveys for this sample: in vitro stimulation with specific CMV peptide epitopes to enrich CMV-specific T cells. The sequence is built from TRBV7-6 and TRBJ2-3; 11 bases in the middle match TRBD2. Source: cultured CD8+ T cells from PBMCs, taken from culture after CMV antigen stimulation. The receptor was derived from a human donor in good health (CMV status not recorded). Some clones in this sample may be carry-over from other donors' samples. The encoded CDR3 is CASSLTLAGETDTQYF. The nucleotide sequence reads TGTGCCAGCAGCCTAACACTAGCGGGGGAAACAGATACGCAGTATTTT.